A selection of T cell receptor beta chains follows, all from one sample in a study of blood T cell repertoires in COVID-19. The repertoire was sequenced with immunoSEQ multiplex PCR; TCRdb's copy has only in-frame clones and lacks some. The data hold roughly 14,000 clones, with about 87% observed a single time. Sequencing used peripheral blood. The origin of the receptors is a human donor in a cohort sampled during active COVID-19. CDR3s include the opening cysteine and the closing phenylalanine or tryptophan. The order of the fields is clone size, V gene, D gene, J gene, CDR3 protein, CDR3 DNA. D genes are given only for firm matches. Some rows mark clone size as missing; the rest say once, few, many or name a class of expanded clone.

abundance: once
v_gene: TRBV7-8
d_gene: TRBD1
j_gene: TRBJ2-7
CDR3aa: CASSLGLKGQGIHEQYF
CDR3nt: TGTGCCAGCAGCTTAGGTTTAAAGGGACAGGGGATTCACGAGCAGTACTTC

abundance: -
v_gene: TRBV6-2/TRBV6-3
d_gene: -
j_gene: TRBJ2-3
CDR3aa: CASSYVEAVTPPDTQYF
CDR3nt: TGTGCCAGCAGTTACGTTGAGGCAGTAACCCCCCCAGATACGCAGTATTTT

abundance: -
v_gene: TRBV4-3
d_gene: -
j_gene: TRBJ2-1
CDR3aa: CASSQVNLAEGSYNEQFF
CDR3nt: TGCGCCAGCAGCCAGGTAAATCTTGCGGAGGGCTCCTACAATGAGCAGTTCTTC

abundance: -
v_gene: TRBV5-4
d_gene: -
j_gene: TRBJ1-2
CDR3aa: CASSTNFGFGYTF
CDR3nt: TGTGCCAGCAGCACAAACTTCGGGTTTGGCTACACCTTC

abundance: -
v_gene: TRBV7-3
d_gene: TRBD2
j_gene: TRBJ2-1
CDR3aa: CASSPGTSGRVVYNEQFF
CDR3nt: TGTGCCAGCAGCCCCGGGACTAGCGGGAGGGTTGTATACAATGAGCAGTTCTTC

abundance: -
v_gene: TRBV3-1/TRBV3-2
d_gene: TRBD2
j_gene: TRBJ2-7
CDR3aa: CASSPPGWAGEREQYF
CDR3nt: TGTGCCAGCAGCCCCCCGGGGTGGGCGGGAGAACGCGAGCAGTACTTC

abundance: -
v_gene: TRBV7-9
d_gene: -
j_gene: TRBJ2-2
CDR3aa: CASSLGQTNTGELFF
CDR3nt: TGTGCCAGCAGCTTAGGGCAGACGAACACCGGGGAGCTGTTTTTT

abundance: -
v_gene: TRBV19
d_gene: TRBD1
j_gene: TRBJ1-1
CDR3aa: CASRGTALNTEAFF
CDR3nt: TGTGCCAGTAGGGGGACAGCCCTGAACACTGAAGCTTTCTTT

abundance: -
v_gene: TRBV5-5
d_gene: TRBD2
j_gene: TRBJ2-2
CDR3aa: CASSLEAGANTGELFF
CDR3nt: TGTGCCAGCAGCTTGGAAGCGGGGGCGAACACCGGGGAGCTGTTTTTT

abundance: -
v_gene: TRBV2
d_gene: TRBD1
j_gene: TRBJ2-5
CDR3aa: CASSTGVLTQYF
CDR3nt: TGTGCCAGCAGCACAGGGGTATTGACCCAGTACTTC

abundance: once
v_gene: TRBV15
d_gene: -
j_gene: TRBJ1-5
CDR3aa: CATSRGGQRDQPQHF
CDR3nt: TGTGCCACCAGCAGAGGGGGGCAGCGCGATCAGCCCCAGCATTTT

abundance: -
v_gene: TRBV3-1/TRBV3-2
d_gene: -
j_gene: TRBJ1-2
CDR3aa: CASSQAEGGYTF
CDR3nt: TGTGCCAGCAGCCAAGCTGAGGGTGGCTACACCTTC

abundance: few
v_gene: TRBV7-9
d_gene: TRBD2
j_gene: TRBJ2-1
CDR3aa: CASSFLASGRNEQFF
CDR3nt: TGTGCCAGCAGCTTCCTAGCTAGCGGGAGAAATGAGCAGTTCTTC

abundance: -
v_gene: TRBV19
d_gene: -
j_gene: TRBJ1-5
CDR3aa: CASSSTASNQPQHF
CDR3nt: TGTGCCAGTAGTAGTACAGCAAGCAATCAGCCCCAGCATTTT

abundance: -
v_gene: TRBV9
d_gene: -
j_gene: TRBJ2-2
CDR3aa: CASSDALARNTGELFF
CDR3nt: TGTGCCAGCAGCGATGCTCTAGCGCGGAACACCGGGGAGCTGTTTTTT

abundance: -
v_gene: TRBV30
d_gene: -
j_gene: TRBJ2-7
CDR3aa: CAWSALNRVGEQYF
CDR3nt: TGTGCCTGGAGTGCCCTAAACAGGGTCGGAGAGCAGTACTTC

abundance: -
v_gene: TRBV27
d_gene: -
j_gene: TRBJ2-7
CDR3aa: CASSLSGYHYEQYF
CDR3nt: TGTGCCAGCAGTTTGTCGGGTTATCACTACGAGCAGTACTTC

abundance: -
v_gene: TRBV3-1/TRBV3-2
d_gene: TRBD1
j_gene: TRBJ1-5
CDR3aa: CASSHMTGSNQPQHF
CDR3nt: TGTGCCAGCAGCCACATGACAGGGAGCAATCAGCCCCAGCATTTT

abundance: -
v_gene: TRBV7-6
d_gene: -
j_gene: TRBJ1-3
CDR3aa: CASSLFVGDSGNTIYF
CDR3nt: TGTGCCAGCAGCTTATTTGTCGGGGACTCTGGAAACACCATATATTTT

abundance: -
v_gene: TRBV25-1
d_gene: -
j_gene: TRBJ1-2
CDR3aa: CASSESGGDYGYTF
CDR3nt: TGTGCCAGCAGTGAATCGGGGGGTGACTATGGCTACACCTTC

abundance: -
v_gene: TRBV10-1
d_gene: TRBD1
j_gene: TRBJ1-1
CDR3aa: CASKGGMNTEAFF
CDR3nt: TGCGCCAGCAAAGGGGGCATGAACACTGAAGCTTTCTTT

abundance: -
v_gene: TRBV7-8
d_gene: -
j_gene: TRBJ1-2
CDR3aa: CASSAVDFYSGYGYTF
CDR3nt: TGTGCCAGCAGCGCAGTCGACTTCTATTCGGGCTATGGCTACACCTTC

abundance: -
v_gene: TRBV7-2
d_gene: TRBD1
j_gene: TRBJ1-1
CDR3aa: CASSLDRRNTEAFF
CDR3nt: TGTGCCAGCAGCTTGGACAGGAGGAACACTGAAGCTTTCTTT

abundance: -
v_gene: TRBV6-5
d_gene: TRBD1
j_gene: TRBJ1-2
CDR3aa: CASSPGQGNYGYTF
CDR3nt: TGTGCCAGCAGTCCGGGACAGGGGAACTATGGCTACACCTTC

abundance: -
v_gene: TRBV5-1
d_gene: TRBD2
j_gene: TRBJ2-4
CDR3aa: CASSLAVAGEGNIQYF
CDR3nt: TGCGCCAGCAGCTTGGCGGTAGCGGGGGAAGGAAACATTCAGTACTTC

abundance: -
v_gene: TRBV19
d_gene: TRBD2
j_gene: TRBJ2-3
CDR3aa: CASRREGTDTQYF
CDR3nt: TGTGCCAGTCGGCGGGAGGGCACAGATACGCAGTATTTT

abundance: -
v_gene: TRBV28
d_gene: -
j_gene: TRBJ1-1
CDR3aa: CASSSSGRSVFF
CDR3nt: TGTGCCAGCAGCTCCTCGGGGAGGTCGGTTTTCTTT

abundance: -
v_gene: TRBV6-5
d_gene: TRBD1
j_gene: TRBJ2-1
CDR3aa: CASSPHRGLNEQFF
CDR3nt: TGTGCCAGCAGTCCCCACAGGGGGCTCAATGAGCAGTTCTTC

abundance: -
v_gene: TRBV28
d_gene: TRBD1
j_gene: TRBJ2-5
CDR3aa: CASSRWTGAPETQYF
CDR3nt: TGTGCCAGCAGCCGTTGGACAGGGGCCCCAGAGACCCAGTACTTC

abundance: -
v_gene: TRBV19
d_gene: TRBD1
j_gene: TRBJ1-6
CDR3aa: CASSPTGGDNSPLHF
CDR3nt: TGTGCCAGTAGCCCGACAGGGGGAGATAATTCACCCCTCCACTTT

abundance: -
v_gene: TRBV7-2
d_gene: TRBD1
j_gene: TRBJ2-2
CDR3aa: CASRSRDRGTGELFF
CDR3nt: TGTGCCAGCAGATCCCGGGACAGGGGCACCGGGGAGCTGTTTTTT

abundance: -
v_gene: TRBV24-1
d_gene: -
j_gene: TRBJ2-7
CDR3aa: CATSESTGEQYF
CDR3nt: TGTGCCACCAGTGAATCGACCGGGGAGCAGTACTTC

abundance: -
v_gene: TRBV28
d_gene: TRBD2
j_gene: TRBJ2-5
CDR3aa: CASSSWTRGQETQYF
CDR3nt: TGTGCCAGCAGTTCCTGGACTAGAGGACAAGAGACCCAGTACTTC

abundance: -
v_gene: TRBV28
d_gene: -
j_gene: TRBJ1-1
CDR3aa: CASSRHMNTEAFF
CDR3nt: TGTGCCAGCAGCCGACATATGAACACTGAAGCTTTCTTT

abundance: few
v_gene: TRBV4-2
d_gene: -
j_gene: TRBJ2-3
CDR3aa: CASSQDQLTTSTDTQYF
CDR3nt: TGTGCCAGCAGCCAAGATCAACTGACTACGAGCACAGATACGCAGTATTTT

abundance: -
v_gene: TRBV6-5
d_gene: -
j_gene: TRBJ2-3
CDR3aa: CASSRTDTQYF
CDR3nt: TGTGCCAGCAGTCGGACAGATACGCAGTATTTT

abundance: once
v_gene: TRBV2
d_gene: TRBD1
j_gene: TRBJ2-5
CDR3aa: CASTKDRDGTQYF
CDR3nt: TGTGCCAGCACCAAGGACAGGGACGGGACCCAGTACTTC

abundance: -
v_gene: TRBV19
d_gene: TRBD2
j_gene: TRBJ2-1
CDR3aa: CASSTTSAAYNEQFF
CDR3nt: TGTGCCAGTAGTACCACTAGCGCCGCTTACAATGAGCAGTTCTTC

abundance: -
v_gene: TRBV28
d_gene: -
j_gene: TRBJ1-5
CDR3aa: CASRGGQPQHF
CDR3nt: TGTGCCAGCAGGGGGGGGCAGCCCCAGCATTTT

abundance: -
v_gene: TRBV10-3
d_gene: TRBD2
j_gene: TRBJ2-5
CDR3aa: CAISESSTSGSYWETQYF
CDR3nt: TGTGCCATCAGTGAGTCGTCCACTAGCGGGAGCTATTGGGAGACCCAGTACTTC

abundance: -
v_gene: TRBV7-2
d_gene: TRBD2
j_gene: TRBJ2-3
CDR3aa: CASSLEGGPTDTQYF
CDR3nt: TGTGCCAGCAGCTTGGAGGGAGGGCCAACAGATACGCAGTATTTT

abundance: -
v_gene: TRBV3-1/TRBV3-2
d_gene: -
j_gene: TRBJ1-1
CDR3aa: CASSLKGGGHTEAFF
CDR3nt: TGTGCCAGCAGCCTTAAAGGGGGGGGACACACTGAAGCTTTCTTT

abundance: -
v_gene: TRBV5-1
d_gene: -
j_gene: TRBJ1-1
CDR3aa: CASSPSWNTEAFF
CDR3nt: TGCGCCAGCAGCCCTTCTTGGAACACTGAAGCTTTCTTT

abundance: -
v_gene: TRBV7-8
d_gene: TRBD1
j_gene: TRBJ1-2
CDR3aa: CASSKSRNRGDFYGYTF
CDR3nt: TGTGCCAGCAGTAAAAGCCGAAACAGGGGCGATTTTTATGGCTACACCTTC

abundance: -
v_gene: TRBV15
d_gene: TRBD2
j_gene: TRBJ2-1
CDR3aa: CATSRFLAGGPGEGEQFF
CDR3nt: TGTGCCACCAGCAGGTTCCTAGCGGGAGGGCCCGGTGAGGGTGAGCAGTTCTTC

abundance: -
v_gene: TRBV19
d_gene: TRBD2
j_gene: TRBJ2-1
CDR3aa: CASSRLAGGVTYNEQFF
CDR3nt: TGTGCCAGTAGTAGACTAGCGGGAGGAGTGACCTACAATGAGCAGTTCTTC

abundance: -
v_gene: TRBV19
d_gene: -
j_gene: TRBJ2-7
CDR3aa: CASSAKRAGGLYEQYF
CDR3nt: TGTGCCAGTAGTGCAAAACGGGCAGGAGGCCTTTACGAGCAGTACTTC

abundance: -
v_gene: TRBV7-9
d_gene: -
j_gene: TRBJ2-2
CDR3aa: CASRSSDPGELFF
CDR3nt: TGTGCCAGCAGGTCTAGCGATCCCGGGGAGCTGTTTTTT